Following are 3 T cell receptor beta chains from one sample sequenced in a study of blood T cells in healthy people across ages. Primers used in a second PCR of about 7 to 12 cycles were a sample-barcoded 5' primer and a J-beta primer mix. TCRdb re-derived calls from the 5' RACE reads in MiXCR, one entry per CDR3 protein. Among some 1,500,000 distinct CDR3 sequences listed, approximately 39% were seen once. The sequenced sample was blood. These receptors all stem from a woman younger than 35 in good health.

This clonotype occurred a few times. This sequence joins TRBV2 and TRBJ1-6; 10 nucleotides match TRBD1. The germline V gene encodes CDR1 SNHLY and CDR2 FYNNEI. V lost 6 bases and J lost 8; bases outside the gene matches: 10. The length of the CDR3 is 16 residues. In DNA, the CDR3 is TGTGCCAGCAGACTGAGAGCCGGGACAGGGGATTCACCCCTCCACTTT. Its protein is CASRLRAGTGDSPLHF.

V gene TRBV10-1 combines with J gene TRBJ2-2; D unresolved. The CDR3 runs to 14 residues. CDR1 WNHNN and CDR2 SYGVQD come from the germline V gene (reference sequence). V lost 7 bases to trimming and J lost 0 bases, with 9 bases between them. The CDR3: CASTGHTNTGELFF. CDR3 DNA: TGCGCCAGCACCGGCCACACGAACACCGGGGAGCTGTTTTTT.

CDR3 sequence (DNA): TGCAGCGTTAGAGGCGGGGGCACAGATACGCAGTATTTT. Translation: CSVRGGGTDTQYF. This chain uses TRBV29-1 with TRBJ2-3; maybe TRBD2 (6 bases). This CDR3 has 13 amino acids. Looked up from germline, CDR1 is SQVTM and CDR2 is ANQGSEA. The ends were cut back, 5 bases at V and 1 base at J, with 10 bases in the middle.